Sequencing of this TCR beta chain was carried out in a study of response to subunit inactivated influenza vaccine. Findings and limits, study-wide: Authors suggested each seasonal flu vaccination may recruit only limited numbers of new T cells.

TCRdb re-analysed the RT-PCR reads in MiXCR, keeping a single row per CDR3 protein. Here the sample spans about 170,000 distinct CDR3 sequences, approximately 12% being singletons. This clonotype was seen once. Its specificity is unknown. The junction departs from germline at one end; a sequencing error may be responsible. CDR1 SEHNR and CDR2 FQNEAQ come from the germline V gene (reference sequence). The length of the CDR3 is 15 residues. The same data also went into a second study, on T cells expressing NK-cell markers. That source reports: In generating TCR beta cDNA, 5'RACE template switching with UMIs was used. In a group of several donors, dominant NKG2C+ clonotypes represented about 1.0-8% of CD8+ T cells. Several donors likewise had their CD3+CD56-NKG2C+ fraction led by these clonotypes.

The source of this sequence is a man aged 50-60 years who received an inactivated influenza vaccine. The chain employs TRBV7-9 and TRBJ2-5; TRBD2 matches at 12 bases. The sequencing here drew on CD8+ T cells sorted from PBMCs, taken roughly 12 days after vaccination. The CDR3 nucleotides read TGTGCCATCAGCACACTAGCGGGGGGTCCGGAGACCCAGTACTTC. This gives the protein CAISTLAGGPETQYF.